This TCR beta chain was profiled in a study of post-analysis software for immune sequencing data. From germline, CDR1 is SGHRS and CDR2 YFSETQ. Trimming removed 4 bases from V and 4 bases from J, with 11 bases in between. The CDR3 length is 13 residues. Built from TCR beta cDNA, the libraries had unique molecular identifiers in them. From about 0.98 to 11 million T cells, roughly 0.5 million cDNA molecules were obtained. A single record per CDR3 protein comes from TCRdb applying MiXCR to the PCR reads. The sample contains approximately 350,000 distinct CDR3 sequences, roughly 35% of which appear only once. Study conclusions and caveats: TRBV5-6, TRBV5-1 and TRBV20-1 belonged to a set of roughly five TRBV segments that were more frequent in patients than controls. There was significantly lower normalized Chao1 diversity in multiple sclerosis patients than in controls. F measure clustering grouped samples strongly by preparation batch.

A word on this clonotype: The antigen is not known.

The rearrangement links TRBV5-1 to TRBJ2-5, with D possibly being TRBD2 (5 bases). The TCR originated in a girl aged 10-17 years with multiple sclerosis. Sequencing input: blood. The CDR3 coding sequence is TGCGCCAGCAGCGGGCTAGCTCGAGAGACCCAGTACTTC. Encoded protein: CASSGLARETQYF.